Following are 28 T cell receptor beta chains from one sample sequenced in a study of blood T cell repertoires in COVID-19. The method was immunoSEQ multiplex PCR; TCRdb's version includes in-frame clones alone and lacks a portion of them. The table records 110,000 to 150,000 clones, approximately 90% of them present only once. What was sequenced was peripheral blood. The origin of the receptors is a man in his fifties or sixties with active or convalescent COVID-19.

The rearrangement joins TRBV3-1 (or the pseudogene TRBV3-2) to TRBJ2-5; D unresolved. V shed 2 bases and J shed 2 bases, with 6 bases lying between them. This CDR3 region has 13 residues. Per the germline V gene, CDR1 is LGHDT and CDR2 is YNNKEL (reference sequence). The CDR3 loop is CASSQTDQETQYF. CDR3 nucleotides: TGTGCCAGCAGCCAAACAGATCAAGAGACCCAGTACTTC.

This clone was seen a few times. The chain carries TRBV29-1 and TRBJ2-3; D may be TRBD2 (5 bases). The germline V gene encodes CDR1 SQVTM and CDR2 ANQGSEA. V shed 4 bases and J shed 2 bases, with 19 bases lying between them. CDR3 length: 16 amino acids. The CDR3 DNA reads TGCAGCGTTGCGGAGGTTGATAACTTCTTCACAGATACGCAGTATTTT. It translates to CSVAEVDNFFTDTQYF.

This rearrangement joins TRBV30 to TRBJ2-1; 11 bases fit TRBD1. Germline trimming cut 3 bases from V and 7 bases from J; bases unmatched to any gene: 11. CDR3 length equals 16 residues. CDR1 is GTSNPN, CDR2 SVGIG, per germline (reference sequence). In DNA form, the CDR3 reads TGTGCCTGGAGCGATTTGGACAGGGGGCAGAGAAATGAGCAGTTCTTC. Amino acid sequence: CAWSDLDRGQRNEQFF.

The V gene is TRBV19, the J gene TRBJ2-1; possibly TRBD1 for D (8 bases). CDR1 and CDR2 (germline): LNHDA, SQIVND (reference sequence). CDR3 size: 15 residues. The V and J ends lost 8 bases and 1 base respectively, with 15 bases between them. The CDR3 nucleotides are TGTGCCAGTCACAACAGGGGGGGATCCTACAATGAGCAGTTCTTC. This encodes CASHNRGGSYNEQFF.

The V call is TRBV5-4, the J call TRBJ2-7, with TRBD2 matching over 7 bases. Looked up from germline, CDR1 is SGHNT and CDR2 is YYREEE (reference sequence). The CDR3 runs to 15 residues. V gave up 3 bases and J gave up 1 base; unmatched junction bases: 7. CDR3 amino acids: CASSSGGSRSYEQYF. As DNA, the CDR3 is TGTGCCAGCAGCTCGGGCGGGAGTAGGTCCTACGAGCAGTACTTC.

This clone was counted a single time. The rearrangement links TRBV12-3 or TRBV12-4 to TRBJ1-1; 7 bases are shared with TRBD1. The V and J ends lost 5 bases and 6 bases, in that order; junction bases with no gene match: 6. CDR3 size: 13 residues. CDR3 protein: CASSGDRVAEAFF. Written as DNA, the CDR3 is TGTGCCAGCAGTGGCGACAGGGTCGCTGAAGCTTTCTTT.

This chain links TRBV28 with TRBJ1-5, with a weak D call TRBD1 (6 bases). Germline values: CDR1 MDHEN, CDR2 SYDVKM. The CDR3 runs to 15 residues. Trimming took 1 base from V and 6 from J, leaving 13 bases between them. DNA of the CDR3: TGTGCCAGCAGTTTATCCGGGACAATTACTCAGCCCCAGCATTTT. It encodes CASSLSGTITQPQHF.

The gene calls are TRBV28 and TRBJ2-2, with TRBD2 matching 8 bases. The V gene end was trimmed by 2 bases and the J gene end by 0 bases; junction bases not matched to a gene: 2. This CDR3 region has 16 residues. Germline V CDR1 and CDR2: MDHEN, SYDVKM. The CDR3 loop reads CASSLLTSANTGELFF. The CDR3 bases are TGTGCCAGCAGTTTACTGACTAGCGCGAACACCGGGGAGCTGTTTTTT.

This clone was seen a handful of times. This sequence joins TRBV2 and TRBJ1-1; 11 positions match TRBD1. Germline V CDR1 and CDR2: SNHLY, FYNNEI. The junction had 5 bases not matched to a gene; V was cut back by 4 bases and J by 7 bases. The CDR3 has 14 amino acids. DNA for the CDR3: TGTGCCAGCAGTGTGCGGACAGGGGGCAATGAAGCTTTCTTT. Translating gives CASSVRTGGNEAFF.

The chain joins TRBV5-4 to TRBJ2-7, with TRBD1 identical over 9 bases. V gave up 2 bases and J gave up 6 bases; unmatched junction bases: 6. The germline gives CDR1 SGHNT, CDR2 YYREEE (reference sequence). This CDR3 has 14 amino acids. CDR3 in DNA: TGTGCCAGCAGCTTCTGGGACAGGGCGGGCGAGCAGTACTTC. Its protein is CASSFWDRAGEQYF.

CDR3 sequence: CASSQEGKSTEAFF. In DNA, the CDR3 is TGTGCCAGCAGCCAGGAGGGCAAGAGCACTGAAGCTTTCTTT. This chain connects TRBV9 to TRBJ1-1, with D hard to call. The CDR3 is 14 residues long. The V end lost 4 bases, the J end lost 4 bases, and 14 bases lay between the germline ends. Germline loops: CDR1 SGDLS, CDR2 YYNGEE. Combining the CDR3 with reference TRBV9 and TRBJ1-1 gives the whole variable domain DSGVTQTPKHLITATGQRVTLRCSPRSGDLSVYWYQQSLDQGLQFLIQYYNGEERAKGNILERFSAQQFPDLHSELNLSSLELGDSALYFCASSQEGKSTEAFFGQGTRLTVV.

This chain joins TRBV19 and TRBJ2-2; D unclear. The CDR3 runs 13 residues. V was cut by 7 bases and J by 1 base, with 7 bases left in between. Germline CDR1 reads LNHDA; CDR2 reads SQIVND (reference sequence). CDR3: CASNPGNTGELFF. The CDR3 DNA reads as TGTGCCAGTAATCCAGGGAACACCGGGGAGCTGTTTTTT. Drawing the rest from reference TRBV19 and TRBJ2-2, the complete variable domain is DGGITQSPKYLFRKEGQNVTLSCEQNLNHDAMYWYRQDPGQGLRLIYYSQIVNDFQKGDIAEGYSVSREKKESFPLTVTSAQKNPTAFYLCASNPGNTGELFFGEGSRLTVL.

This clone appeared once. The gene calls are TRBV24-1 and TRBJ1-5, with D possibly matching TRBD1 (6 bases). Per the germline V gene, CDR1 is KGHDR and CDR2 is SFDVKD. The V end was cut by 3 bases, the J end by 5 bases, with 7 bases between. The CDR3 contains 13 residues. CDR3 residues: CATSDTGYQPQHF. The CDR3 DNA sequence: TGTGCCACCAGTGATACAGGGTATCAGCCCCAGCATTTT.

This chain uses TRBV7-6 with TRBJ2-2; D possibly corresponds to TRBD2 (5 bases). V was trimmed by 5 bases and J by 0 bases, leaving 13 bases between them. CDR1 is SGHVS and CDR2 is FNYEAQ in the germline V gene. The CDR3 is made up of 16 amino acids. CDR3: CASSLVPGSNTGELFF. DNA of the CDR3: TGTGCCAGCAGCCTAGTCCCGGGATCGAACACCGGGGAGCTGTTTTTT.

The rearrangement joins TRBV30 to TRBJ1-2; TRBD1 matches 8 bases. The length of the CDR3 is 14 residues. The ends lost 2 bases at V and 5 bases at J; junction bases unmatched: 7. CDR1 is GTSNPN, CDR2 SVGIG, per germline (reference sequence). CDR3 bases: TGTGCCTGGAGTACAAGGACAGGGAGATATGGCTACACCTTC. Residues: CAWSTRTGRYGYTF. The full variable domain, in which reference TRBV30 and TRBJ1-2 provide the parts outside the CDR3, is SQTIHQWPATLVQPVGSPLSLECTVEGTSNPNLYWYRQAAGRGLQLLFYSVGIGQISSEVPQNLSASRPQDRQFILSSKKLLLSDSGFYLCAWSTRTGRYGYTFGSGTRLTVV.

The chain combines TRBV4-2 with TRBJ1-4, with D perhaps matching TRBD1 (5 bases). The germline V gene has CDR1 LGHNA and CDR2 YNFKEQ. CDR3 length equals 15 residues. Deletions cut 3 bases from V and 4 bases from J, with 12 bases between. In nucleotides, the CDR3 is TGTGCCAGCAGCCACCCGGGACTGAGTAATGAAAAACTGTTTTTT. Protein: CASSHPGLSNEKLFF.

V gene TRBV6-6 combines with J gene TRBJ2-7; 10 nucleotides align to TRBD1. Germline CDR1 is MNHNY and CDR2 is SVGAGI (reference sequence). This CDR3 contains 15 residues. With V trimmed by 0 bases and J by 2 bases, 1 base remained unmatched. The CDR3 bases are TGTGCCAGCAGTTACTCAGGACAGGGGGCCTACGAGCAGTACTTC. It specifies CASSYSGQGAYEQYF.

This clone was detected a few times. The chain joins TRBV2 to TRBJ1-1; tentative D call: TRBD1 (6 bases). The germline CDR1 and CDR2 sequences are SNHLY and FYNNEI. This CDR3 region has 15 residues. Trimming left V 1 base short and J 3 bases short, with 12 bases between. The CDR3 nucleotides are TGTGCCAGCAGTGAAGAACGGGCAGGGGACACTGAAGCTTTCTTT. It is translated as CASSEERAGDTEAFF.

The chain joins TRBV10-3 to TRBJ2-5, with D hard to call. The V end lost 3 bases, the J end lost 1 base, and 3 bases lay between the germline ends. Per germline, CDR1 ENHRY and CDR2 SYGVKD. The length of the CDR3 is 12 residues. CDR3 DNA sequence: TGTGCCATCAGTGACGGCCAAGAGACCCAGTACTTC. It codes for CAISDGQETQYF.

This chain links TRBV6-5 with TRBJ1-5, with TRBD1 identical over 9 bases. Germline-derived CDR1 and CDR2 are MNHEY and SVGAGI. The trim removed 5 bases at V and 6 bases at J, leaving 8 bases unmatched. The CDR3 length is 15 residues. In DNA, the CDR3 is TGTGCCAGCAGTCCTACAGGGGGCTCCCCTCAGCCCCAGCATTTT. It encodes CASSPTGGSPQPQHF.

The CDR3 is CASSRQRGGRETQYF. As DNA, the CDR3 is TGTGCCAGCAGTAGGCAGCGGGGGGGCCGAGAGACCCAGTACTTC. This chain uses TRBV2 with TRBJ2-5, with 10 nucleotides matching TRBD2. The CDR3 totals 15 residues. The ends lost 5 bases at V and 4 bases at J; junction bases unmatched: 7. From germline, CDR1 is SNHLY and CDR2 FYNNEI. The full variable domain, its missing parts supplied by reference TRBV2 and TRBJ2-5, is EPEVTQTPSHQVTQMGQEVILRCVPISNHLYFYWYRQILGQKVEFLVSFYNNEISEKSEIFDDQFSVERPDGSNFTLKIRSTKLEDSAMYFCASSRQRGGRETQYFGPGTRLLVL.

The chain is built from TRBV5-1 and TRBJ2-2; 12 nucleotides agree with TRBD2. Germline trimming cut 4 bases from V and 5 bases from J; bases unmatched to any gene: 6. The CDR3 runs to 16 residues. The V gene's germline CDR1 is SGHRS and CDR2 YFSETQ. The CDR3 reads CASSVLAGGPTGELFF. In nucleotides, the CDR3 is TGCGCCAGCAGCGTTCTAGCGGGGGGGCCGACCGGGGAGCTGTTTTTT. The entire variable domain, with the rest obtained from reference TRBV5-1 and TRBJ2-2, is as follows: KAGVTQTPRYLIKTRGQQVTLSCSPISGHRSVSWYQQTPGQGLQFLFEYFSETQRNKGNFPGRFSGRQFSNSRSEMNVSTLELGDSALYLCASSVLAGGPTGELFFGEGSRLTVL.

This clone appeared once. The CDR3 DNA reads TGTGCCACCCAGAAACAGGGGGCGAACACTGAAGCTTTCTTT. This sequence encodes CATQKQGANTEAFF. V gene TRBV24-1 combines with J gene TRBJ1-1; 9 nucleotides line up with TRBD1. Per the germline V gene, CDR1 is KGHDR and CDR2 is SFDVKD. Trimming cost V 9 bases and J 1 base; bases outside gene matches: 5. The CDR3 length is 14 residues.

CDR3 DNA sequence: TGTGCCAGCAGCTTTGGATATCAGGGGAACACCGGGGAGCTGTTTTTT. Residues: CASSFGYQGNTGELFF. The chain recombines TRBV5-6 with TRBJ2-2, with D possibly matching TRBD1 (5 bases). V was shortened by 2 bases and J by 1 base, with 12 bases between the two germline ends. The CDR3 has 16 residues. Germline CDR1 reads SGHDT; CDR2 reads YYEEEE.

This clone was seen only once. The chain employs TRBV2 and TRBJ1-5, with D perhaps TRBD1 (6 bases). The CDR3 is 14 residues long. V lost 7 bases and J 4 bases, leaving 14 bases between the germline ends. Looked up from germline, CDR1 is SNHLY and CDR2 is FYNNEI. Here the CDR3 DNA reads TGTGCCAGCACGGGGGGCCTTGGGAATCAGCCCCAGCATTTT. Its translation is CASTGGLGNQPQHF.

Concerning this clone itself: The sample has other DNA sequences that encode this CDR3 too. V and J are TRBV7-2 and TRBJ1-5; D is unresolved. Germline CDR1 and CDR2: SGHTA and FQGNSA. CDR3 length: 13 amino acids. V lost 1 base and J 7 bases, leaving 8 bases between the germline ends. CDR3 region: CASSLVPGQPQHF. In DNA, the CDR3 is TGTGCCAGCAGCTTAGTACCCGGGCAGCCCCAGCATTTT.

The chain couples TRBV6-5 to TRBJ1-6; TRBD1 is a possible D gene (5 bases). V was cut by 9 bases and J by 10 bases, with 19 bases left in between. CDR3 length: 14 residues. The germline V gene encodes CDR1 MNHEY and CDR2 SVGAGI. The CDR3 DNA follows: TGTGCCAGTGGGTTACCCAGGGCTGGCTCACCCCTCCACTTT. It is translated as CASGLPRAGSPLHF.

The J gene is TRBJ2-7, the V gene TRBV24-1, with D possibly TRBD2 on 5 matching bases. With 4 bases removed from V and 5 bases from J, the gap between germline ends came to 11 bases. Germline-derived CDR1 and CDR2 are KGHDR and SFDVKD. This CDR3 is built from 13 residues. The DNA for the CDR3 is TGTGCCACCAGTGAGCCCGGGCGGGACGAGCAGTACTTC. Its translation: CATSEPGRDEQYF.